This TCR beta chain emerged from a study of blood T cell repertoires in COVID-19. Repertoires were generated with immunoSEQ multiplex PCR, while TCRdb's copy carries only in-frame clones and drops some. The sample has about 240,000 clones, roughly 80% seen once. Germline assignment: CDR1 SEHNR and CDR2 FQNEAQ (reference sequence). The ends lost 0 bases at V and 4 bases at J; junction bases unmatched: 8. This CDR3 comprises 17 residues. Sequenced material: peripheral blood. The chain has TRBV7-9 and TRBJ1-4; 7 positions match TRBD1. This TCR derives from a woman older than 75 with acute or convalescent COVID-19. The CDR3 sequence: CASSLAGMGTVNEKLFF. CDR3 sequence (DNA): TGTGCCAGCAGCTTAGCCGGTATGGGGACAGTTAATGAAAAACTGTTTTTT.